This T cell receptor beta chain was sequenced during a study of control samples from healthy donors and cancer patients. Using immunoSEQ multiplex PCR, the repertoire was profiled, and TCRdb retains in-frame clones only, with some absent. The data hold 90,000 to 110,000 clones, with around nine tenths observed a single time. J gave up 0 bases and V 1 base, and 11 bases lay outside the gene matches. The CDR3 spans 18 residues. From germline, CDR1 is LGHDT and CDR2 YNNKEL (reference sequence). The receptor was isolated from a woman aged 50 to 60 in good health. Sample: blood. The genes are TRBV3-1 (or the pseudogene TRBV3-2) and TRBJ2-7; 8 bases fit TRBD1. In DNA, the CDR3 is TGTGCCAGCAGCCAAGGAGACAGGGGCCTTGCGAGCTCCTACGAGCAGTACTTC. It translates to CASSQGDRGLASSYEQYF.